This T cell receptor beta chain was sequenced in a study of blood T cell repertoires in COVID-19. Looking at the study overall: Acute and convalescent COVID-19 samples came from the United States, Italy and Spain. From T cells, B-cell-depleted T cells, or PBMCs came the material, which was cDNA or gDNA.

How the authors handled the data: Nucleated cell counts were estimated from reference gene primer amplification. TCRdb's table, derived via immunoSEQ multiplex PCR, lists solely in-frame clones and lacks some. That table furnishes V, J and clone size, whereas the DNA furnished D and trimming. The data hold 300,000 to 400,000 clones, with approximately 91% observed a single time. This clone has a handful of counts. Looked up from germline, CDR1 is SEHNR and CDR2 is FQNEAQ (reference sequence). V lost 5 bases to trimming and J lost 6 bases, with 19 bases between them. This CDR3 spans 15 amino acids. In Seattle, patients joined the study during active infection and were tracked longitudinally.

V usage is TRBV7-9 and J usage is TRBJ1-1; possibly TRBD1 for D (5 bases). The sample taken for sequencing was peripheral blood. The clonotype originates from an older woman with COVID-19, enrolled during active disease. The CDR3 sequence: CASSRWTGGEAEAFF. DNA for the CDR3: TGTGCCAGCAGCCGGTGGACGGGGGGAGAGGCTGAAGCTTTCTTT.